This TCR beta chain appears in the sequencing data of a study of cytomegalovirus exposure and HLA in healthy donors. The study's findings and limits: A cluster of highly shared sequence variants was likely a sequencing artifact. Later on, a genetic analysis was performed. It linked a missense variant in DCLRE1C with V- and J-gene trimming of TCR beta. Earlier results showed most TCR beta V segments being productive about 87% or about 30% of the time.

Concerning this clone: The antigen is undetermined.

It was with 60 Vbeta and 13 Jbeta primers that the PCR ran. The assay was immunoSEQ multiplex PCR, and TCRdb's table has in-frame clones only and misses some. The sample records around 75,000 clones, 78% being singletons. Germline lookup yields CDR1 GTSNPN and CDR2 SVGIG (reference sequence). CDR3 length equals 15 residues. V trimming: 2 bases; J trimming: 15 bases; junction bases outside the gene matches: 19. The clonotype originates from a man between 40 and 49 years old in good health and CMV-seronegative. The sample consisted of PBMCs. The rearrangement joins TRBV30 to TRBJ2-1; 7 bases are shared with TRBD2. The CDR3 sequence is CAWSPRAGTIARPFF. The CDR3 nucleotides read TGTGCCTGGAGTCCGCGAGCGGGGACGATCGCCCGGCCGTTCTTC. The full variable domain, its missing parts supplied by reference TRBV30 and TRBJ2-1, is SQTIHQWPATLVQPVGSPLSLECTVEGTSNPNLYWYRQAAGRGLQLLFYSVGIGQISSEVPQNLSASRPQDRQFILSSKKLLLSDSGFYLCAWSPRAGTIARPFFGPGTRLTVL.